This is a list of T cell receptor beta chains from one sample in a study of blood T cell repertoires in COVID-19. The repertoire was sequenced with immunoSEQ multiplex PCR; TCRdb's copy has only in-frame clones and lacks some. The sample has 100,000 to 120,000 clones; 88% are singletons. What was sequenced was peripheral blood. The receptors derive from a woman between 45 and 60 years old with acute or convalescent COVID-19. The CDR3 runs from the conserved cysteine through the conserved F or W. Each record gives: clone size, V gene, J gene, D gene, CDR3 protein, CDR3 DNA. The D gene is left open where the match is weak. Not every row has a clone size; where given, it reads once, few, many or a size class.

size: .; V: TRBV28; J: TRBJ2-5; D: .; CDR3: CASSLQGMWETQYF; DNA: TGTGCCAGCAGTTTACAGGGGATGTGGGAGACCCAGTACTTC
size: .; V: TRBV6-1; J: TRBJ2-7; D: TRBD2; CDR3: CASSDAGLASYEQYF; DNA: TGTGCCAGCAGTGACGCGGGACTAGCGTCCTACGAGCAGTACTTC
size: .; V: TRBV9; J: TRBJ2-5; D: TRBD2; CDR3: CASSISSGLQETQYF; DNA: TGTGCCAGCAGCATATCTAGCGGGCTCCAAGAGACCCAGTACTTC
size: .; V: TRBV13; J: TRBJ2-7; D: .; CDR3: CASSSWTVPYEQYF; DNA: TGTGCCAGCAGCTCGTGGACAGTTCCCTACGAGCAGTACTTC
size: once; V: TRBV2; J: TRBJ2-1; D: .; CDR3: CASRTTSAWENEQFF; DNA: TGTGCCAGCAGGACGACTAGTGCATGGGAAAATGAGCAGTTCTTC
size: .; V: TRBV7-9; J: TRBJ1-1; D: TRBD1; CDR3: CASSLTGSTEAFF; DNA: TGTGCCAGCAGTTTGACAGGGAGCACTGAAGCTTTCTTT
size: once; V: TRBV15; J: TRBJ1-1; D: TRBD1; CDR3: CATSRAADRFGEAFF; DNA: TGTGCCACCAGCAGGGCTGCGGACAGGTTTGGTGAAGCTTTCTTT
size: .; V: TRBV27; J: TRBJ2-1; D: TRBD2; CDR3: CASSLGAGTEQFF; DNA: TGTGCCAGCAGTTTAGGAGCGGGAACTGAGCAGTTCTTC
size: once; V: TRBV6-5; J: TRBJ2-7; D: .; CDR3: CATKELGVPYEQYF; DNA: TGTGCCACCAAAGAGCTAGGGGTCCCCTACGAGCAGTACTTC
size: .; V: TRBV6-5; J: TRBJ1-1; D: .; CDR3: CASSLEGGARGTEAFF; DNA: TGTGCCAGCAGTTTAGAGGGGGGGGCGCGAGGCACTGAAGCTTTCTTT
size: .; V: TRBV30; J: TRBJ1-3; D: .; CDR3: CAWSGGGGNTIYF; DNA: TGTGCCTGGAGTGGGGGGGGCGGAAACACCATATATTTT
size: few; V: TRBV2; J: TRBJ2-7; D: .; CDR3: CASSEYIYEQYF; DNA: TGTGCCAGCAGTGAGTATATTTACGAGCAGTACTTC
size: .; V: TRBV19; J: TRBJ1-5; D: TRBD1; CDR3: CASSGGQGGAGNQPQHF; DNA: TGTGCCAGTAGTGGCGGACAGGGGGGGGCGGGCAATCAGCCCCAGCATTTT
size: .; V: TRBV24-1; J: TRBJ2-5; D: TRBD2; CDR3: CATSDPRTSAKETQYF; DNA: TGTGCCACCAGTGACCCACGGACTAGCGCAAAAGAGACCCAGTACTTC
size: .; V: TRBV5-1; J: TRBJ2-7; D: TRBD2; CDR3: CASSLNQRGSEQYF; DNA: TGCGCCAGCAGCTTGAACCAGCGGGGGAGCGAGCAGTACTTC
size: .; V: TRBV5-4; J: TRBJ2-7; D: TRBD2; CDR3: CASSLGSGASGGGEQYF; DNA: TGTGCCAGCAGCTTGGGGAGCGGCGCTAGCGGAGGAGGAGAGCAGTACTTC
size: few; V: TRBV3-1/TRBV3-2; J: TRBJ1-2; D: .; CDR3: CASSPPSTYGYTF; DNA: TGTGCCAGCAGCCCCCCCTCTACCTATGGCTACACCTTC
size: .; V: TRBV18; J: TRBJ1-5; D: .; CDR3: CASSPQSGGDNQPQHF; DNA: TGTGCCAGCTCACCACAGTCTGGAGGGGATAATCAGCCCCAGCATTTT
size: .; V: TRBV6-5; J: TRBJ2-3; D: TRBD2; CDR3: CASSYELATDTQYF; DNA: TGTGCCAGCAGTTACGAACTAGCGACAGATACGCAGTATTTT
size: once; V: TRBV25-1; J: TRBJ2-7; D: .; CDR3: CASSQIRLTSYEQYF; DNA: TGTGCCAGCAGTCAGATCCGACTGACCTCCTACGAGCAGTACTTC
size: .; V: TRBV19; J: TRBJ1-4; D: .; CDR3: CASSTPLGGTNEKLFF; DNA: TGTGCCAGTAGTACGCCTTTGGGGGGTACTAATGAAAAACTGTTTTTT
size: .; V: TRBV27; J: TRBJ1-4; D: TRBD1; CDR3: CASSPGGQLPTNEKLFF; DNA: TGTGCCAGCAGCCCAGGGGGCCAGCTGCCTACTAATGAAAAACTGTTTTTT
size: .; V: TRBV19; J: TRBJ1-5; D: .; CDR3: CASSIGRVGKNQPQHF; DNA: TGTGCCAGTAGTATTGGCCGTGTCGGGAAGAATCAGCCCCAGCATTTT
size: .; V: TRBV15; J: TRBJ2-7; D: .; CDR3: CATSRDGQWVSEQYF; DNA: TGTGCCACCAGCAGAGATGGACAGTGGGTGAGCGAGCAGTACTTC
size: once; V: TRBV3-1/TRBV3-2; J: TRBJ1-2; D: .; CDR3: CASSQDPGSGYTF; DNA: TGTGCCAGCAGCCAAGATCCGGGGAGCGGCTACACCTTC
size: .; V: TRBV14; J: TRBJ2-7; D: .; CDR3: CASSQGAGQFYEQYF; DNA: TGTGCCAGCAGCCAAGGGGCGGGACAGTTCTACGAGCAGTACTTC
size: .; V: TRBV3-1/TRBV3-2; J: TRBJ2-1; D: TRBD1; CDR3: CASSPRPGTGNEQFF; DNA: TGTGCCAGCAGCCCGCGTCCCGGGACAGGGAATGAGCAGTTCTTC
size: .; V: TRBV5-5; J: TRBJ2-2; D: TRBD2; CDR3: CASSPRAGGTGELFF; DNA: TGTGCCAGCAGCCCCCGGGCGGGGGGCACCGGGGAGCTGTTTTTT
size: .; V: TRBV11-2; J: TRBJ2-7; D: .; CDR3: CASSSRLGSWGQYF; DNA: TGTGCCAGCAGCTCCCGACTGGGGAGTTGGGGGCAGTACTTC
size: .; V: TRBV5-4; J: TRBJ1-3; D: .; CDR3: CASSLYEGISGNTIYF; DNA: TGTGCCAGCAGCTTGTATGAGGGCATCTCTGGAAACACCATATATTTT
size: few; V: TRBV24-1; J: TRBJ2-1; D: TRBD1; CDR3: CATSDPGTGGNEQFF; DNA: TGTGCCACCAGTGATCCCGGGACAGGGGGAAATGAGCAGTTCTTC
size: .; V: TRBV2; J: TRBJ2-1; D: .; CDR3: CASIPRTYNEQFF; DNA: TGTGCCAGCATCCCAAGAACTTACAATGAGCAGTTCTTC
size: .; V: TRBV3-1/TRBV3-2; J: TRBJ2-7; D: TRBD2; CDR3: CASSPGGTSGSNEQYF; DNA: TGTGCCAGCAGCCCAGGAGGGACTAGCGGGAGCAACGAGCAGTACTTC
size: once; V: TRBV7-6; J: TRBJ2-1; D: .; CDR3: CASSFEIAAYNEQFF; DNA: TGTGCCAGCAGCTTCGAGATAGCGGCTTACAATGAGCAGTTCTTC
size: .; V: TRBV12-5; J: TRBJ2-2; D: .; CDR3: CASGQTGMGTGELFF; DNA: TGTGCTAGTGGTCAAACAGGGATGGGAACCGGGGAGCTGTTTTTT
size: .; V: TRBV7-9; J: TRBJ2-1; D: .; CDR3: CASSLETRDNEQFF; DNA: TGTGCCAGCAGCTTAGAGACTCGCGACAATGAGCAGTTCTTC
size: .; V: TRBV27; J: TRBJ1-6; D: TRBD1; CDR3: CASSSPGQLNSPLHF; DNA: TGTGCCAGCAGTTCCCCGGGACAGTTGAATTCACCCCTCCACTTT
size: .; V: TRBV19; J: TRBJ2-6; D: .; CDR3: CASSSGPTGANVLTF; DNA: TGTGCCAGTAGTTCAGGGCCCACTGGGGCCAACGTCCTGACTTTC
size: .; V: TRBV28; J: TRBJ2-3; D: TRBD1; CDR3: CASSSQGAGTDTQYF; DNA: TGTGCCAGCAGTTCGCAGGGGGCTGGAACAGATACGCAGTATTTT
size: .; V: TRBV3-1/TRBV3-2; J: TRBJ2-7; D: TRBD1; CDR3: CASSHQGAYEQYF; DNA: TGTGCCAGCAGCCATCAGGGGGCCTACGAGCAGTACTTC
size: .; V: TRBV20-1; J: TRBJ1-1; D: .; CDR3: CSALIYTEAFF; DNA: TGCAGTGCTCTTATATACACTGAAGCTTTCTTT
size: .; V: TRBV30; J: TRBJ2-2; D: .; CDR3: CAWRPGSRLTGELFF; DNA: TGTGCCTGGAGACCCGGGTCAAGACTCACCGGGGAGCTGTTTTTT
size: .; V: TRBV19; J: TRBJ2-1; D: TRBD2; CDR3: CASGNPGLAGPSSYNEQFF; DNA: TGTGCCAGTGGGAATCCGGGACTAGCGGGTCCTAGCTCCTACAATGAGCAGTTCTTC
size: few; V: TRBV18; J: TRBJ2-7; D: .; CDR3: CASSTQGIEQYF; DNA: TGTGCCAGCTCGACACAGGGAATCGAGCAGTACTTC
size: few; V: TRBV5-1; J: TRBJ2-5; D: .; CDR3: CASSLVPTGETQYF; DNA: TGCGCCAGCAGCTTGGTGCCCACCGGGGAGACCCAGTACTTC
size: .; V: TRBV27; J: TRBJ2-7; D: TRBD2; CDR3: CASRKIAGGPNEQYF; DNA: TGTGCCAGCAGGAAAATAGCGGGAGGGCCAAACGAGCAGTACTTC
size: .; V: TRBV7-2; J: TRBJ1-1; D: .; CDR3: CASSLVALEKTEAFF; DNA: TGTGCCAGCAGCTTAGTAGCCCTGGAAAAGACTGAAGCTTTCTTT
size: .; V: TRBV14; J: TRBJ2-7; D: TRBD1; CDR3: CASSQTGTGGEKQYF; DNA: TGTGCCAGCAGCCAAACCGGGACAGGGGGCGAGAAGCAGTACTTC
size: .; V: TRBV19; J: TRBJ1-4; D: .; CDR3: CASKTPGAPHEKLFF; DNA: TGTGCCAGTAAAACCCCTGGGGCACCCCATGAAAAACTGTTTTTT
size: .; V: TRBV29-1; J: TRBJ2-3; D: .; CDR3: CSVEAAARYGYF; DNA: TGCAGCGTTGAAGCGGCCGCTAGGTACGGGTATTTT
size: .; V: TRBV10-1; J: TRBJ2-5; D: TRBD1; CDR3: CASSTGTGYQETQYF; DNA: TGCGCCAGCAGTACCGGGACAGGGTACCAAGAGACCCAGTACTTC
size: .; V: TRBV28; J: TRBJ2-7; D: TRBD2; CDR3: CASSRGTSGTYEQYF; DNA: TGTGCCAGCAGCAGAGGGACTAGCGGAACCTACGAGCAGTACTTC
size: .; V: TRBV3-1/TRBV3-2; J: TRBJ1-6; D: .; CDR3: CASSHRGVGSPLHF; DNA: TGTGCCAGCAGTCACCGGGGGGTCGGGTCACCCCTCCACTTT
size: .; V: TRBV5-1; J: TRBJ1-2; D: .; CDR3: CASSLPQGGYGYTF; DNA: TGCGCCAGCAGCTTGCCACAGGGTGGCTATGGCTACACCTTC
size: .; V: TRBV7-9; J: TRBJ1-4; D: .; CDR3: CASSLSGLNEKLFF; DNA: TGTGCCAGCAGCTTATCAGGCCTGAATGAAAAACTGTTTTTT
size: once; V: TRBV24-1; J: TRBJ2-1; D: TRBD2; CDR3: CATSGTAGLEKFF; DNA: TGTGCCACCAGTGGGACAGCGGGACTAGAAAAGTTCTTC
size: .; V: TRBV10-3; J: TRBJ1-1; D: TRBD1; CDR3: CAIRGQGKNTEAFF; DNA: TGTGCCATCAGGGGACAGGGAAAGAACACTGAAGCTTTCTTT
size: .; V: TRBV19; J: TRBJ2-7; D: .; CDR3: CASSIQALLHEQYF; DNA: TGTGCCAGTAGTATCCAGGCCCTTTTGCACGAGCAGTACTTC
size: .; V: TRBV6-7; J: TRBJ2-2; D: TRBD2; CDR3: CASQPGLAVQGELFF; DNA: TGTGCCAGCCAACCGGGACTAGCGGTTCAGGGGGAGCTGTTTTTT